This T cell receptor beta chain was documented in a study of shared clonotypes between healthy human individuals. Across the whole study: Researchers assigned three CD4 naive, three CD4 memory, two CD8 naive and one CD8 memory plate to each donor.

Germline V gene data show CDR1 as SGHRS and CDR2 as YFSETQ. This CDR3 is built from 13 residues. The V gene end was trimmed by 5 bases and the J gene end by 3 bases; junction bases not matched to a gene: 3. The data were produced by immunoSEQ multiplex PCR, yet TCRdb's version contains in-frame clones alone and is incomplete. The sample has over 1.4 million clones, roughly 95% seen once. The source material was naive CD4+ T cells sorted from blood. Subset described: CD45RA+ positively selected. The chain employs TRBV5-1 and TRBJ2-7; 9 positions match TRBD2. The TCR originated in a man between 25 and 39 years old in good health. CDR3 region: CASRTSGGYEQYF. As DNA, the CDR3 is TGCGCCAGCAGGACTAGCGGAGGCTACGAGCAGTACTTC.